The 26 T cell receptor beta chains presented below share a single source sample, sequenced in a study of cytomegalovirus exposure and HLA in healthy donors. PCR was performed using 60 Vbeta and 13 Jbeta primers. Generated by immunoSEQ multiplex PCR, the TCRdb table keeps only in-frame clones and is missing some. The repertoire consists of about 130,000 clones, with approximately 80% occurring once and the leading ten covering roughly 1.3%. The specimen was PBMCs. Every receptor here comes from a middle-aged woman in good health and CMV-seronegative.

The table lists this clone with a few counts. This sequence joins TRBV7-2 and TRBJ1-1; 9 bases align to TRBD1. With V trimmed by 4 bases and J by 7 bases, 7 bases remained unmatched. CDR1 SGHTA and CDR2 FQGNSA come from the germline V gene. This CDR3 is built from 14 residues. CDR3 amino acids: CASSSHRGRGEAFF. In DNA form, the CDR3 reads TGTGCCAGCAGCTCTCACAGGGGGCGTGGTGAAGCTTTCTTT.

The chain has TRBV6-1 and TRBJ1-1, with TRBD1 as a possible D gene (6 bases). This CDR3 is built from 16 residues. Germline V gives CDR1 MNHNS, CDR2 SASEGT. The germline V and J ends were trimmed by 2 bases and 5 bases, with 18 bases remaining between them. This CDR3 reads CASSEPPYRGWTEAFF. The CDR3 DNA is TGTGCCAGCAGTGAACCCCCGTATAGGGGGTGGACTGAAGCTTTCTTT.

J is TRBJ1-2 and V is TRBV11-2, with D tentatively TRBD1 (5 bases). From germline, CDR1 is SGHAT and CDR2 FQNNGV. V was clipped by 5 bases and J by 1 base, with 8 bases between them. The CDR3 sequence is 13 residues long. DNA for the CDR3: TGTGCCAGCAGCCCAGACAGTAACTATGGCTACACCTTC. Its protein is CASSPDSNYGYTF.

The chain joins TRBV12-5 to TRBJ2-7; possibly TRBD2 for D (6 bases). Trimming stripped 4 bases from V and 3 bases from J, with 13 bases between. The CDR3 has 14 residues. Germline values: CDR1 LGHNT, CDR2 FRNRAP. CDR3 coding DNA: TGTGCTAGTGGTTCGGAGGGGCGAAACTACGAGCAGTACTTC. It translates to CASGSEGRNYEQYF. Supplemented by reference TRBV12-5 and TRBJ2-7, the full variable domain reads DARVTQTPRHKVTEMGQEVTMRCQPILGHNTVFWYRQTMMQGLELLAYFRNRAPLDDSGMPKDRFSAEMPDATLATLKIQPSEPRDSAVYFCASGSEGRNYEQYFGPGTRLTVT.

V is TRBV7-6 and J is TRBJ2-6; 9 bases agree with TRBD1. Germline lookup yields CDR1 SGHVS and CDR2 FNYEAQ. V was clipped by 6 bases and J by 3 bases; unmatched bases: 18. The CDR3 extends over 20 amino acids. CDR3 in amino acids: CASSLLQAGQGFSGANVLTF. In DNA form, the CDR3 reads TGTGCCAGCAGTCTTCTTCAAGCGGGACAGGGATTTAGTGGGGCCAACGTCCTGACTTTC.

The genes are TRBV5-5 and TRBJ1-2; D perhaps matches TRBD1 (6 bases). This CDR3 has 13 amino acids. The V end lost 0 bases, the J end lost 4 bases, and 7 bases lay between the germline ends. Germline CDR1 is SGHKS and CDR2 is YYEKEE (reference sequence). CDR3 amino acids: CASSLVTGYGYTF. The CDR3 DNA reads TGTGCCAGCAGCTTGGTGACAGGCTATGGCTACACCTTC. Full variable domain (outside the CDR3, taken from reference TRBV5-5 and TRBJ1-2): DAGVTQSPTHLIKTRGQQVTLRCSPISGHKSVSWYQQVLGQGPQFIFQYYEKEERGRGNFPDRFSARQFPNYSSELNVNALLLGDSALYLCASSLVTGYGYTFGSGTRLTVV.

The chain combines TRBV6-5 with TRBJ1-2, with D maybe TRBD1 (5 bases). This CDR3 region has 15 residues. Per the germline V gene, CDR1 is MNHEY and CDR2 is SVGAGI. Trimming shortened V by 6 bases and J by 4 bases, and 18 bases separated the two germline ends. The DNA for the CDR3 is TGTGCCAGCAGCAGGGACTTCTCTGCGCCCTATGGCTACACCTTC. This translates into CASSRDFSAPYGYTF.

The chain couples TRBV27 to TRBJ2-1, with a weak D call TRBD2 (5 bases). There are 12 residues in the CDR3. Germline CDR1 and CDR2: MNHEY and SMNVEV (reference sequence). V lost 7 bases to trimming and J lost 13 bases, with 17 bases between them. This CDR3 is CASISSGFVQFF. Written as DNA, the CDR3 is TGTGCCAGCATTAGCTCGGGGTTCGTCCAGTTCTTC.

This chain connects TRBV27 to TRBJ1-6; 7 bases fit TRBD1. The CDR3 contains 18 residues. Per germline, CDR1 MNHEY and CDR2 SMNVEV (reference sequence). V lost 1 base to trimming and J lost 2 bases; unmatched junction nucleotides: 8. The chain's CDR3 is CASSLYPSTGTYNSPLHF. CDR3 DNA: TGTGCCAGCAGTTTATACCCCTCGACAGGGACCTATAATTCACCCCTCCACTTT.

The J gene is TRBJ1-2, the V gene TRBV25-1; D remains ambiguous. Deletions cut 1 base from V and 5 bases from J, with 11 bases between. The CDR3 is 14 amino acids. The V gene's germline CDR1 is MGHDK and CDR2 SYGVNS. In DNA, the CDR3 is TGTGCCAGCAGTGAATCGGGTGGTGGATATGGCTACACCTTC. Translated, it gives CASSESGGGYGYTF.

The rearrangement uses TRBV6-5 and TRBJ2-5; 8 bases fit TRBD2. Germline V gene sequence: CDR1 MNHEY, CDR2 SVGAGI. J was trimmed by 5 bases and V by 0 bases; bases with no gene match: 8. This CDR3 spans 16 amino acids. DNA for the CDR3: TGTGCCAGCAGTTACTCCTCGGGGGGGGAATGGGAGACCCAGTACTTC. Translating it yields CASSYSSGGEWETQYF.

The chain is built from TRBV29-1 and TRBJ1-2, with TRBD1 matching over 10 bases. Trimming cost V 7 bases and J 0 bases; bases outside gene matches: 14. This CDR3 is 17 amino acids long. The germline V gene has CDR1 SQVTM and CDR2 ANQGSEA. This CDR3 reads CSARPDRGLSSNYGYTF. The CDR3 nucleotides are TGCAGCGCTAGACCCGACAGGGGGCTCTCATCTAACTATGGCTACACCTTC. Using reference TRBV29-1 and TRBJ1-2 for the parts outside the CDR3, the full variable domain is SAVISQKPSRDICQRGTSLTIQCQVDSQVTMMFWYRQQPGQSLTLIATANQGSEATYESGFVIDKFPISRPNLTFSTLTVSNMSPEDSSIYLCSARPDRGLSSNYGYTFGSGTRLTVV.

This clone turned up a few times. The genes are TRBV10-1 and TRBJ2-2, with 8 bases fitting TRBD1. CDR1 is WNHNN, CDR2 SYGVQD, per germline (reference sequence). J was trimmed by 6 bases and V by 7 bases; bases with no gene match: 7. This CDR3 comprises 14 residues. The CDR3 here is CASMDRVVAGELFF. The CDR3 bases are TGCGCCAGCATGGACAGGGTAGTAGCCGGGGAGCTGTTTTTT.

The V call is TRBV7-9, the J call TRBJ1-2; D gene unclear. With 1 base removed from V and 2 bases from J, the gap between germline ends came to 8 bases. Germline loops: CDR1 SEHNR, CDR2 FQNEAQ (reference sequence). This CDR3 comprises 14 residues. This CDR3 reads CASSLGPVNYGYTF. CDR3 nucleotide sequence: TGTGCCAGCAGCTTAGGGCCAGTAAACTATGGCTACACCTTC.

V is TRBV18 and J is TRBJ1-2, with D unresolved. CDR1 KGHSH and CDR2 LQKENI come from the germline V gene. The CDR3 spans 15 residues. V dropped 3 bases and J dropped 1 base, with 12 bases sitting between them. CDR3 in DNA: TGTGCCAGCTCACCGGTTGAGGGCCGTAACTATGGCTACACCTTC. Amino acids: CASSPVEGRNYGYTF.

The CDR3 loop is CASSEYSPTGELFF. DNA for the CDR3: TGTGCCAGCAGTGAATACAGTCCCACCGGGGAGCTGTTTTTT. The chain joins TRBV6-1 to TRBJ2-2; D is undetermined. CDR3 length: 14 amino acids. Between the trimmed V and J ends, which lost 2 bases and 4 bases, there was a span of 8 bases. Looked up from germline, CDR1 is MNHNS and CDR2 is SASEGT.

The chain carries TRBV9 and TRBJ2-1; a weak D match, TRBD1 (5 bases). This CDR3 has 15 amino acids. Germline V CDR1 and CDR2: SGDLS, YYNGEE. Between the trimmed V and J ends, which lost 4 bases and 5 bases, there was a span of 16 bases. CDR3 in DNA: TGTGCCAGCAGCCAGGGCGCAGGGCCCAACAATGAGCAGTTCTTC. Translation: CASSQGAGPNNEQFF.

This chain connects TRBV6-5 to TRBJ1-2; no clear D gene. The germline CDR1 and CDR2 sequences are MNHEY and SVGAGI. Trimming shortened V by 6 bases and J by 5 bases, and 19 bases separated the two germline ends. The CDR3 runs to 15 residues. The CDR3 bases are TGTGCCAGCAGGGGCGGGTCAACGTTAATGTATGGCTACACCTTC. It codes for CASRGGSTLMYGYTF.

V usage is TRBV11-3 and J usage is TRBJ1-6; 8 bases match TRBD1. Germline lookup yields CDR1 SGHNT and CDR2 YENEEA. The V gene end was trimmed by 7 bases and the J gene end by 5 bases; junction bases not matched to a gene: 10. This CDR3 comprises 16 residues. CDR3 DNA: TGTGCCAGCATCACCCTGCGACAGGGGAATAATTCACCCCTCCACTTT. Translated, it gives CASITLRQGNNSPLHF. The full variable domain, rest sourced from reference TRBV11-3 and TRBJ1-6, is EAGVVQSPRYKIIEKKQPVAFWCNPISGHNTLYWYLQNLGQGPELLIRYENEEAVDDSQLPKDRFSAERLKGVDSTLKIQPAELGDSAVYLCASITLRQGNNSPLHFGNGTRLTVT.

The rearrangement links TRBV30 to TRBJ1-1; TRBD1 might be the D (6 bases). Trimming stripped 4 bases from V and 0 bases from J, with 12 bases between. The germline V gene encodes CDR1 GTSNPN and CDR2 SVGIG (reference sequence). CDR3 length: 14 amino acids. The CDR3 coding sequence is TGTGCCTGGACGGGGACAAGATTGAACACTGAAGCTTTCTTT. Translating gives CAWTGTRLNTEAFF.

This clone was observed a single time. The genes are TRBV9 and TRBJ1-4; D perhaps matches TRBD1 (5 bases). The CDR3 runs 16 residues. The V end lost 0 bases, the J end lost 6 bases, and 15 bases lay between the germline ends. Germline CDR1 reads SGDLS; CDR2 reads YYNGEE. The CDR3 spells CASSVEFGGGDEKLFF. CDR3 DNA: TGTGCCAGCAGCGTAGAGTTCGGGGGGGGTGATGAAAAACTGTTTTTT.

V is TRBV28 and J is TRBJ1-3; 7 bases map to TRBD1. Germline-derived CDR1 and CDR2 are MDHEN and SYDVKM. The CDR3 is 15 residues long. V lost 5 bases to trimming and J lost 0 bases; unmatched junction nucleotides: 4. The CDR3 here is CASSLGTVSGNTIYF. The CDR3 DNA follows: TGTGCCAGCAGTCTAGGGACAGTCTCTGGAAACACCATATATTTT.

This chain joins TRBV2 and TRBJ2-7, with 7 nucleotides matching TRBD1. With 7 bases clipped from V and 1 base from J, the junction kept 4 bases outside the gene matches. CDR1 SNHLY and CDR2 FYNNEI come from the germline V gene. The CDR3 has 13 amino acids. The CDR3 DNA reads TGTGCCAGCACCGAGACAGGGTCCTACGAGCAGTACTTC. Amino acids: CASTETGSYEQYF.

The genes are TRBV19 and TRBJ1-6, with D uncertain. The CDR3 runs 15 residues. V was shortened by 4 bases and J by 3 bases, with 10 bases between the two germline ends. Germline CDR1 LNHDA, CDR2 SQIVND (reference sequence). The CDR3 DNA reads as TGTGCCAGTAGTACCGGGCGGGACTATAATTCACCCCTCCACTTT. Protein sequence: CASSTGRDYNSPLHF.

This clone came up a few times. V usage is TRBV9 and J usage is TRBJ1-1; no firm D call. The CDR3 contains 14 residues. V lost 4 bases and J 4 bases, leaving 14 bases between the germline ends. Germline CDR1 reads SGDLS; CDR2 reads YYNGEE. CDR3 in amino acids: CASSPNPEGTEAFF. CDR3 bases: TGTGCCAGCAGCCCAAACCCGGAGGGCACTGAAGCTTTCTTT.

This clone was detected only once. This chain connects TRBV28 to TRBJ2-7, with a possible D match to TRBD1 (6 bases). Germline V gives CDR1 MDHEN, CDR2 SYDVKM. This CDR3 contains 14 residues. The V gene lost 5 bases and the J gene lost 6 bases, with 17 bases spanning the gap. Here the CDR3 DNA reads TGTGCCAGCAGTCGTAGACAGGTTCGGGGCGAGCAGTACTTC. Translated, it gives CASSRRQVRGEQYF. The full variable domain, completed using reference TRBV28 and TRBJ2-7, is DVKVTQSSRYLVKRTGEKVFLECVQDMDHENMFWYRQDPGLGLRLIYFSYDVKMKEKGDIPEGYSVSREKKERFSLILESASTNQTSMYLCASSRRQVRGEQYFGPGTRLTVT.